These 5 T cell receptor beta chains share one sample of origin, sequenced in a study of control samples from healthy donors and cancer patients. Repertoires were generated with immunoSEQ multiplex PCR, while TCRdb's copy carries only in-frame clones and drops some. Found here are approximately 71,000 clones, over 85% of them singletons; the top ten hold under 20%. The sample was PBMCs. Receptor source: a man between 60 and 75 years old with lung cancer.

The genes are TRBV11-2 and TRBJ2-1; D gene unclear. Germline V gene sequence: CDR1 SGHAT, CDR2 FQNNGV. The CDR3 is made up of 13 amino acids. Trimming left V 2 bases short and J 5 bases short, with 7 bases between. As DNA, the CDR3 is TGTGCCAGCAGCTTAACCCCGGACAATGAGCAGTTCTTC. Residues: CASSLTPDNEQFF.

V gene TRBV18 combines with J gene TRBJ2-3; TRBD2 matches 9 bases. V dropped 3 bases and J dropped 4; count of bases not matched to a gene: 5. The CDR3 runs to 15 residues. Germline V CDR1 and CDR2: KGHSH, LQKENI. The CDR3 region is CASSPGGGVPDTQYF. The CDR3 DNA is TGTGCCAGCTCACCCGGCGGGGGGGTCCCAGATACGCAGTATTTT.

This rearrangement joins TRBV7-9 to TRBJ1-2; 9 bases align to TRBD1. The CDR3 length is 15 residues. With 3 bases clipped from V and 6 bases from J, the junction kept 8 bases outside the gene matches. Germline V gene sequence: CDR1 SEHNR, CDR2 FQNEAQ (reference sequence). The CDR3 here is CASSFTTGGDDGYTF. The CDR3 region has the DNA TGTGCCAGCAGCTTCACCACAGGGGGCGACGATGGCTACACCTTC.

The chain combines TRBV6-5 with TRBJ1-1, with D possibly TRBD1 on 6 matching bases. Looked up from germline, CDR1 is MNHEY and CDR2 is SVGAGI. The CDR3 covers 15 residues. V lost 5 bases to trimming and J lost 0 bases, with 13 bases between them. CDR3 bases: TGTGCCAGCAGTAAGACAGGCCCTATGAACACTGAAGCTTTCTTT. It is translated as CASSKTGPMNTEAFF.

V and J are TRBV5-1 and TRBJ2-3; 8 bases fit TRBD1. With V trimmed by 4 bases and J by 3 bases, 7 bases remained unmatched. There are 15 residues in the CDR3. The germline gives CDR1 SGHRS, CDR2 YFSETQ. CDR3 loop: CASSLDRARTDTQYF. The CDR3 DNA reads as TGCGCCAGCAGCCTGGACAGGGCGAGGACAGATACGCAGTATTTT.